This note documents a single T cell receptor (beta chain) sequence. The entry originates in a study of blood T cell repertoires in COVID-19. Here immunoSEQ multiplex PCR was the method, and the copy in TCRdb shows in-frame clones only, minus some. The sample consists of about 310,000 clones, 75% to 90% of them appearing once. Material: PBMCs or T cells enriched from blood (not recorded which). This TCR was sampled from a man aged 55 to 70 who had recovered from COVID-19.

The CDR3 reads CASSPGQGEGYEQYF. CDR3 sequence (DNA): TGTGCCAGCAGCCCGGGACAGGGGGAGGGGTACGAGCAGTACTTC. This rearrangement joins TRBV11-3 to TRBJ2-7; TRBD1 agrees at 11 bases. This CDR3 spans 15 amino acids. Germline CDR1 is SGHNT and CDR2 is YENEEA. The V segment lost 5 bases and the J segment 4 bases; nucleotides outside the gene matches: 7.